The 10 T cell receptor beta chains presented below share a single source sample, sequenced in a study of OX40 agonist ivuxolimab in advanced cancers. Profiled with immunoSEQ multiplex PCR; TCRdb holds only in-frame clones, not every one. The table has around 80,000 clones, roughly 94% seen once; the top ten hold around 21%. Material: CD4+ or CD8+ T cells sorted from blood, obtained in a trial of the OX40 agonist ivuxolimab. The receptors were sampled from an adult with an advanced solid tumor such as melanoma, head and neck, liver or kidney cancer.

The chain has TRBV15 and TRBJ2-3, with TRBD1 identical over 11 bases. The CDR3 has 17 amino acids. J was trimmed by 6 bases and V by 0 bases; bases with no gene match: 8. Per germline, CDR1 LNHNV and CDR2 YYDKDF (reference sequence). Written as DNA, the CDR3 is TGTGCCACCAGCAGAGATCCAGGACAGGGGGCATGGGATACGCAGTATTTT. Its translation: CATSRDPGQGAWDTQYF. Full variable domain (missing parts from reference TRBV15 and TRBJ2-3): DAMVIQNPRYQVTQFGKPVTLSCSQTLNHNVMYWYQQKSSQAPKLLFHYYDKDFNNEADTPDNFQSRRPNTSFCFLDIRSPGLGDTAMYLCATSRDPGQGAWDTQYFGPGTRLTVL.

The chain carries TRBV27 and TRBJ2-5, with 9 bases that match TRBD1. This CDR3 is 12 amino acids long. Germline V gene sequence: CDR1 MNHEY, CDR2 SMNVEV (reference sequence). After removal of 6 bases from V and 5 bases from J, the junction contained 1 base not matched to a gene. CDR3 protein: CASRDRGETQYF. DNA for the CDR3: TGTGCCAGCAGAGACAGGGGGGAGACCCAGTACTTC.

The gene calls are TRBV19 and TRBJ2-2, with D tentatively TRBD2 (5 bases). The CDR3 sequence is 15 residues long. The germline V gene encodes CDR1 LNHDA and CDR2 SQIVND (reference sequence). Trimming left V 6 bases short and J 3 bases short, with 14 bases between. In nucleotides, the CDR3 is TGTGCCAGTAGAGCGGACGCGTCGGACACCGGGGAGCTGTTTTTT. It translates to CASRADASDTGELFF.

The CDR3 reads CASSHTSGRLDTQYF. CDR3 sequence (DNA): TGTGCCAGCAGCCACACTAGCGGGAGATTGGATACGCAGTATTTT. The V call is TRBV7-2, the J call TRBJ2-3; 11 positions agree with TRBD2. This CDR3 is 15 amino acids long. V lost 5 bases and J lost 6; bases outside the gene matches: 7. Germline V gene sequence: CDR1 SGHTA, CDR2 FQGNSA.

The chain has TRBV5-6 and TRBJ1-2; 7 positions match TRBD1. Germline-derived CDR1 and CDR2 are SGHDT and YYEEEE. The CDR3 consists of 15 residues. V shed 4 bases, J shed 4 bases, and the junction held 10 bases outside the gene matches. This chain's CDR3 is CASSLEGQLSYGYTF. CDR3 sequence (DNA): TGTGCCAGCAGCCTCGAGGGACAGCTTTCCTATGGCTACACCTTC.

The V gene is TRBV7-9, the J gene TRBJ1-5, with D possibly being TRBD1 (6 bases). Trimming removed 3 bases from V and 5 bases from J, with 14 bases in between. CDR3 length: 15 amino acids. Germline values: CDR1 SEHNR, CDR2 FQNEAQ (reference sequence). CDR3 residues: CASSLAGAGYQPQHF. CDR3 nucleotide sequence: TGTGCCAGCAGCTTGGCGGGGGCCGGGTATCAGCCCCAGCATTTT.

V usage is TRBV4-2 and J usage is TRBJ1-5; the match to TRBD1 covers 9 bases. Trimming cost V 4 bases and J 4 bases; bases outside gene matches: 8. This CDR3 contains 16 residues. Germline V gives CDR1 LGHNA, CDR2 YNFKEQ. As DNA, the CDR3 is TGTGCCAGCAGCCCCTCCTCCGGGACAGGGAATCAGCCCCAGCATTTT. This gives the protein CASSPSSGTGNQPQHF.

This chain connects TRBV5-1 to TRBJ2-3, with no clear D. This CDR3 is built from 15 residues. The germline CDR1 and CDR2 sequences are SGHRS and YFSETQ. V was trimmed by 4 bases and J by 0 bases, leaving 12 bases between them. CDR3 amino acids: CASSHRTTSTDTQYF. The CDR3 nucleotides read TGCGCCAGCAGCCACCGTACAACTAGCACAGATACGCAGTATTTT.

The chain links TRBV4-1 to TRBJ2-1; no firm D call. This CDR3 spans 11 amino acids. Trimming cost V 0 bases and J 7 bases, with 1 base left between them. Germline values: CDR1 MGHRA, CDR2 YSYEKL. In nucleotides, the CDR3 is TGCGCCAGCAGCCAAGAAAATGAGCAGTTCTTC. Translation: CASSQENEQFF.

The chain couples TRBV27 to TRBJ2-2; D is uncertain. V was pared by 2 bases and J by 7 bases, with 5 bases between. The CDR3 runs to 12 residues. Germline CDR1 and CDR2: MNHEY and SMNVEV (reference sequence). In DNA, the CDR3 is TGTGCCAGCAGTTTAAGAGTCGGGGAGCTGTTTTTT. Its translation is CASSLRVGELFF.